Listed here are 5 T cell receptor beta chains from one sample, sequenced in a study of cytomegalovirus exposure and HLA in healthy donors. It was with 60 Vbeta and 13 Jbeta primers that the PCR ran. The data were produced by immunoSEQ multiplex PCR, yet TCRdb's version contains in-frame clones alone and is incomplete. The top ten clones hold approximately 2% of a sample with some 130,000 clones, more than 70% of them seen once. Sequenced material: PBMCs. These TCRs come from a man between 25 and 39 years old in good health and CMV-seronegative.

This clone occurred once. The chain combines TRBV29-1 with TRBJ2-2, with TRBD1 identical over 9 bases. The CDR3 loop spans 14 amino acids. V lost 6 bases, J lost 3 bases, and 5 bases stayed unmatched. In germline, CDR1 is SQVTM, CDR2 ANQGSEA. CDR3 residues: CSVRQGGDTGELFF. The CDR3 bases are TGCAGCGTACGACAGGGGGGAGACACCGGGGAGCTGTTTTTT.

The rearrangement uses TRBV10-3 and TRBJ1-2; weak D call: TRBD1 (6 bases). Trimming left V 3 bases short and J 2 bases short, with 13 bases between. The CDR3 loop spans 15 amino acids. Germline CDR1 ENHRY, CDR2 SYGVKD. This CDR3 is CAISDSAGDNYGYTF. CDR3 nucleotide sequence: TGTGCCATCAGTGATAGCGCAGGGGACAACTATGGCTACACCTTC.

V is TRBV27 and J is TRBJ2-7, with 8 positions matching TRBD2. Trimming removed 4 bases from V and 4 bases from J; junction bases left unmatched: 6. The CDR3 runs 14 residues. Per the germline V gene, CDR1 is MNHEY and CDR2 is SMNVEV (reference sequence). The CDR3: CASSYGTSGYEQYF. The CDR3 nucleotides read TGTGCCAGCAGTTATGGGACTAGTGGATACGAGCAGTACTTC.

The chain uses TRBV28 and TRBJ2-2; 10 bases align to TRBD2. The CDR3 sequence is 16 residues long. CDR1 is MDHEN, CDR2 SYDVKM, per germline. The J segment lost 3 bases and the V segment lost 5 bases, leaving 6 bases of the junction unmatched. CDR3 in amino acids: CASSTLAGVDTGELFF. CDR3 DNA: TGTGCCAGCAGTACGCTAGCGGGAGTCGACACCGGGGAGCTGTTTTTT.

V and J are TRBV5-5 and TRBJ2-1; 7 positions agree with TRBD2. Germline lookup yields CDR1 SGHKS and CDR2 YYEKEE (reference sequence). The CDR3 contains 17 residues. V dropped 1 base and J dropped 7; count of bases not matched to a gene: 14. CDR3 sequence reads: CASSLFSSGGAENEQFF. The CDR3 DNA reads as TGTGCCAGCAGCTTGTTTAGTTCGGGAGGCGCTGAAAATGAGCAGTTCTTC.